The next 27 T cell receptor beta chains were all read from a single sample in a study of cytomegalovirus exposure and HLA in healthy donors. The PCR contained 60 Vbeta and 13 Jbeta primers. Clones were read by immunoSEQ multiplex PCR, and TCRdb kept only the in-frame ones, dropping some. The table has around 160,000 clones, roughly 80% seen once; the top ten hold approximately 6.3%. Input material: PBMCs. The receptors were sampled from a woman aged 40 to 50 in good health and CMV-seropositive.

This clone has only one observation. This sequence joins TRBV27 and TRBJ2-5; D gene uncertain. The CDR3 loop spans 13 amino acids. Per the germline V gene, CDR1 is MNHEY and CDR2 is SMNVEV (reference sequence). The V and J ends lost 4 bases and 5 bases respectively, with 11 bases between them. The CDR3 sequence: CASSSYSGETQYF. Written as DNA, the CDR3 is TGTGCCAGCAGTTCATACAGTGGGGAGACCCAGTACTTC.

This clone was detected once. The chain has TRBV6-5 and TRBJ1-1; D perhaps matches TRBD1 (6 bases). The V and J ends lost 0 bases and 1 base respectively, with 9 bases between them. The CDR3 is 15 amino acids. The germline CDR1 and CDR2 sequences are MNHEY and SVGAGI. CDR3 residues: CASSYSGQPNTEAFF. CDR3 in DNA: TGTGCCAGCAGTTACTCCGGACAGCCGAACACTGAAGCTTTCTTT.

Within the sample, this clone is medium-sized (0.01 to 0.1%). This chain links TRBV6-5 with TRBJ1-5; 7 bases map to TRBD1. This CDR3 is 13 amino acids long. J lost 7 bases, V lost 5 bases, and 5 bases had no gene match. In germline, CDR1 is MNHEY, CDR2 SVGAGI. CDR3 protein: CASSNDRAQPQHF. DNA of the CDR3: TGTGCCAGCAGTAACGACAGGGCGCAGCCCCAGCATTTT.

This clone was seen only a few times. The rearrangement uses TRBV7-6 and TRBJ2-1; TRBD2 might be the D (6 bases). This CDR3 region has 13 residues. With 1 base removed from V and 9 bases from J, the gap between germline ends came to 10 bases. The V gene's germline CDR1 is SGHVS and CDR2 FNYEAQ. CDR3 residues: CASSLGLVTEQFF. Here the CDR3 DNA reads TGTGCCAGCAGCTTAGGACTAGTCACTGAGCAGTTCTTC. Full variable domain (outside the CDR3, taken from reference TRBV7-6 and TRBJ2-1): GAGVSQSPRYKVTKRGQDVALRCDPISGHVSLYWYRQALGQGPEFLTYFNYEAQQDKSGLPNDRFSAERPEGSISTLTIQRTEQRDSAMYRCASSLGLVTEQFFGPGTRLTVL.

The V call is TRBV11-2, the J call TRBJ2-3; TRBD2 aligns across 7 bases. In germline, CDR1 is SGHAT, CDR2 FQNNGV. Unmatched junction bases numbered 6, after V lost 1 base and J lost 2 bases. The CDR3 loop spans 16 amino acids. The CDR3 nucleotides are TGTGCCAGCAGCTTAGGAGCTAGCGGAATCACAGATACGCAGTATTTT. Its protein product is CASSLGASGITDTQYF.

The rearrangement links TRBV2 to TRBJ2-1, with TRBD1 matching 7 bases. Germline values: CDR1 SNHLY, CDR2 FYNNEI. This CDR3 region has 14 residues. The trim removed 5 bases at V and 5 bases at J, leaving 6 bases unmatched. CDR3 region: CASSSLDRNNEQFF. The CDR3 nucleotides read TGTGCCAGCAGTTCACTGGACAGGAACAATGAGCAGTTCTTC.

This chain links TRBV5-1 with TRBJ1-1; TRBD1 aligns across 7 bases. The germline V gene encodes CDR1 SGHRS and CDR2 YFSETQ. The CDR3 spans 16 residues. J gave up 0 bases and V 4 bases, and 9 bases lay outside the gene matches. CDR3 loop: CASSAGTATMNTEAFF. Here the CDR3 DNA reads TGCGCCAGCAGCGCTGGGACAGCAACCATGAACACTGAAGCTTTCTTT.

This chain uses TRBV2 with TRBJ1-5; TRBD1 is a possible D gene (6 bases). The CDR3 spans 14 residues. Germline assignment: CDR1 SNHLY and CDR2 FYNNEI. Trimming left V 5 bases short and J 0 bases short, with 8 bases between. CDR3 DNA sequence: TGTGCCAGCAGTTCAGGGGTTAGCAATCAGCCCCAGCATTTT. It encodes CASSSGVSNQPQHF.

This clone was observed a handful of times. V gene TRBV5-1 combines with J gene TRBJ2-5, with TRBD2 matching over 10 bases. The J segment lost 3 bases and the V segment lost 1 base, leaving 6 bases of the junction unmatched. The germline CDR1 and CDR2 sequences are SGHRS and YFSETQ. The CDR3 has 16 residues. The CDR3 bases are TGCGCCAGCAGCTTGCCCACTAGCGGGGACAAAGAGACCCAGTACTTC. The encoded protein is CASSLPTSGDKETQYF.

The CDR3 region is CASSLIPGRAEAFF. In DNA, the CDR3 is TGCGCCAGCAGCTTGATCCCTGGGCGGGCTGAAGCTTTCTTT. The V call is TRBV5-1, the J call TRBJ1-1; D remains unclear. The V gene's germline CDR1 is SGHRS and CDR2 YFSETQ. V shed 1 base and J shed 6 bases, with 13 bases lying between them. The CDR3 has 14 residues.

This clone was counted only a few times. This chain connects TRBV5-1 to TRBJ1-2; D may be TRBD1 (6 bases). Germline CDR1 SGHRS, CDR2 YFSETQ. This CDR3 is built from 16 residues. Trimming took 1 base from V and 4 from J, leaving 17 bases between them. In nucleotides, the CDR3 is TGCGCCAGCAGCTTGCTACCAACGACAGGTAGCTATGGCTACACCTTC. This sequence encodes CASSLLPTTGSYGYTF. Based on the CDR3 plus reference TRBV5-1 and TRBJ1-2, the full variable domain is KAGVTQTPRYLIKTRGQQVTLSCSPISGHRSVSWYQQTPGQGLQFLFEYFSETQRNKGNFPGRFSGRQFSNSRSEMNVSTLELGDSALYLCASSLLPTTGSYGYTFGSGTRLTVV.

The sample holds one count of this clone. The gene calls are TRBV30 and TRBJ1-2, with TRBD1 identical over 12 bases. CDR1 and CDR2 from the germline V gene are GTSNPN and SVGIG (reference sequence). This CDR3 spans 16 amino acids. V lost 7 bases, J lost 4 bases, and 13 bases stayed unmatched. DNA for the CDR3: TGTGCCTCACGTTTCCGGGACAGGGGGCCGGGCTATGGCTACACCTTC. Its translation: CASRFRDRGPGYGYTF. The variable domain in full, completed from reference TRBV30 and TRBJ1-2, reads SQTIHQWPATLVQPVGSPLSLECTVEGTSNPNLYWYRQAAGRGLQLLFYSVGIGQISSEVPQNLSASRPQDRQFILSSKKLLLSDSGFYLCASRFRDRGPGYGYTFGSGTRLTVV.

The V and J genes are TRBV28 and TRBJ1-5, with TRBD1 as a possible D gene (6 bases). V dropped 3 bases and J dropped 5 bases, with 20 bases sitting between them. Germline CDR1 MDHEN, CDR2 SYDVKM. The CDR3 is 17 amino acids. CDR3 sequence (DNA): TGTGCCAGCAGTTTTGGCCGGAGGACAGCAGAATATCAGCCCCAGCATTTT. Translating gives CASSFGRRTAEYQPQHF.

The V and J genes are TRBV6-1 and TRBJ2-7, with 11 bases identical to TRBD2. Germline V lookup: CDR1 MNHNS, CDR2 SASEGT. Trimming removed 5 bases from V and 7 bases from J; junction bases left unmatched: 10. The CDR3 totals 15 residues. The CDR3, as DNA: TGTGCCAGCAGTACACCGGGACTAGCGGCCAAGGAGCAGTACTTC. Translation: CASSTPGLAAKEQYF.

The chain recombines TRBV7-3 with TRBJ1-1; D is unresolved. With 5 bases removed from V and 1 base from J, the gap between germline ends came to 8 bases. The length of the CDR3 is 13 residues. The germline CDR1 and CDR2 sequences are SGHTA and FQGTGA. CDR3 loop: CASSRGSNTEAFF. In nucleotides, the CDR3 is TGTGCCAGCAGCCGCGGGTCGAACACTGAAGCTTTCTTT.

This clone has only a few counts. The genes are TRBV7-2 and TRBJ2-6, with D hard to call. Trimming took 5 bases from V and 4 from J, leaving 15 bases between them. The CDR3 extends over 16 amino acids. Germline CDR1 and CDR2: SGHTA and FQGNSA. CDR3 residues: CASSPFSRPGANVLTF. CDR3 bases: TGTGCCAGCAGCCCATTCAGTCGTCCCGGGGCCAACGTCCTGACTTTC.

This clone has just one count. V and J are TRBV4-2 and TRBJ2-2, with 7 bases identical to TRBD2. Trimming cost V 4 bases and J 4 bases; bases outside gene matches: 3. CDR1 LGHNA and CDR2 YNFKEQ come from the germline V gene. This CDR3 is 14 amino acids long. The CDR3 region is CASSPVAGTGELFF. DNA for the CDR3: TGTGCCAGCAGCCCCGTAGCGGGCACCGGGGAGCTGTTTTTT.

As DNA, the CDR3 is TGTGCCTTGGCGGACAGGGGGCGCATTAGCTCCTACGAGCAGTACTTC. Its translation is CALADRGRISSYEQYF. The V and J genes are TRBV30 and TRBJ2-7, with 11 bases aligning to TRBD1. Germline V gene lookup returns CDR1 GTSNPN and CDR2 SVGIG (reference sequence). The CDR3 is made up of 16 amino acids. The V segment lost 7 bases and the J segment 0 bases; nucleotides outside the gene matches: 11.

In the case of this clone: The junction and the germline gene differ at one end; a read error may be behind it. The chain employs TRBV7-9 and TRBJ2-7; unclear D gene. The CDR3 consists of 12 residues. CDR1 is SEHNR and CDR2 is FQNEAQ in the germline V gene (reference sequence). The CDR3 loop is CSSSYTAYEQYF. CDR3 DNA sequence: TGTTCCAGCAGCTATACGGCCTACGAGCAGTACTTC. Filled out from reference TRBV7-9 and TRBJ2-7, the complete variable domain reads DTGVSQNPRHKITKRGQNVTFRCDPISEHNRLYWYRQTLGQGPEFLTYFQNEAQLEKSRLLSDRFSAERPKGSFSTLEIQRTEQGDSAMYLCSSSYTAYEQYFGPGTRLTVT.

On this clone itself: One end of the junction is discordant with germline, which a read error may explain. The V and J genes are TRBV19 and TRBJ1-5, with D perhaps TRBD1 (5 bases). CDR1 and CDR2 from the germline V gene are LNHDA and SQIVND (reference sequence). The CDR3 has 14 amino acids. Written as DNA, the CDR3 is TGTGCCAGTAGTATTTGGGGCAGCAGTCAGCCCCAGCATTTT. Translation gives CASSIWGSSQPQHF.

The chain is built from TRBV10-3 and TRBJ2-1, with TRBD2 matching over 8 bases. The CDR3 length is 16 residues. V shed 6 bases, J shed 6 bases, and the junction held 13 bases outside the gene matches. CDR1 and CDR2 from the germline V gene are ENHRY and SYGVKD. The CDR3 sequence: CAIRAVSGGAANEQFF. The CDR3 coding sequence is TGTGCCATCAGGGCCGTGAGCGGGGGCGCCGCCAATGAGCAGTTCTTC.

The V and J genes are TRBV28 and TRBJ2-3; maybe TRBD2 (6 bases). Germline V lookup: CDR1 MDHEN, CDR2 SYDVKM. V shed 7 bases and J shed 7 bases, with 15 bases lying between them. The CDR3 covers 13 residues. The CDR3 DNA follows: TGTGCCAGCACGAGACTAGGGAGCTATACGCAGTATTTT. Amino acid sequence: CASTRLGSYTQYF.

V gene TRBV10-2 combines with J gene TRBJ2-3, with 14 bases fitting TRBD2. The CDR3 covers 17 residues. V was clipped by 8 bases and J by 2 bases; unmatched bases: 9. Germline-derived CDR1 and CDR2 are WSHSY and SAAADI. The CDR3 DNA sequence: TGCGCCAGCGAGGGGACTAGCGGGGGAAATCCCACAGATACGCAGTATTTT. Protein sequence: CASEGTSGGNPTDTQYF.

This clone was seen a single time. The rearrangement joins TRBV7-9 to TRBJ2-7, with TRBD2 identical over 7 bases. From germline, CDR1 is SEHNR and CDR2 FQNEAQ (reference sequence). The CDR3 spans 13 residues. The junction had 4 bases not matched to a gene; V was cut back by 5 bases and J by 3 bases. The CDR3 loop is CASSPGLNYEQYF. In nucleotides, the CDR3 is TGTGCCAGCAGCCCGGGACTAAACTACGAGCAGTACTTC.

The rearrangement links TRBV7-9 to TRBJ2-2; D not resolved. Germline V lookup: CDR1 SEHNR, CDR2 FQNEAQ (reference sequence). There are 14 residues in the CDR3. The V end was cut by 5 bases, the J end by 5 bases, with 12 bases between. The CDR3 sequence: CASSPRLGTGELFF. The CDR3 region has the DNA TGTGCCAGCAGCCCTAGGCTTGGTACCGGGGAGCTGTTTTTT.

The gene calls are TRBV6-5 and TRBJ1-1; D gene unclear. The CDR3 totals 13 residues. The germline CDR1 and CDR2 sequences are MNHEY and SVGAGI. The ends were cut back, 0 bases at V and 6 bases at J, with 8 bases in the middle. The CDR3: CASSYSMGPEAFF. DNA of the CDR3: TGTGCCAGCAGTTACTCAATGGGCCCTGAAGCTTTCTTT.

The chain carries TRBV7-3 and TRBJ2-1; 10 nucleotides line up with TRBD2. Trimming removed 5 bases from V and 7 bases from J; junction bases left unmatched: 11. CDR3 size: 16 residues. The germline gives CDR1 SGHTA, CDR2 FQGTGA. This chain's CDR3 is CASSPQAGGPINEQFF. CDR3 DNA: TGTGCCAGCAGCCCCCAAGCGGGGGGGCCTATAAATGAGCAGTTCTTC. The whole variable domain, remainder taken from reference TRBV7-3 and TRBJ2-1, is GAGVSQTPSNKVTEKGKYVELRCDPISGHTALYWYRQSLGQGPEFLIYFQGTGAADDSGLPNDRFFAVRPEGSVSTLKIQRTERGDSAVYLCASSPQAGGPINEQFFGPGTRLTVL.